Below, 30 T cell receptor beta chains from the same sample are listed, as sequenced in a study of cytomegalovirus exposure and HLA in healthy donors. PCR used 60 Vbeta primers and 13 Jbeta primers. Repertoires were generated with immunoSEQ multiplex PCR, while TCRdb's copy carries only in-frame clones and drops some. The sample has some 100,000 clones, around 77% seen once; the top ten hold roughly 15%. The sequencing input was PBMCs. Receptor source: a man aged 50 or older in good health and CMV-seropositive.

The V and J genes are TRBV28 and TRBJ1-2; 7 bases agree with TRBD1. The CDR3 spans 13 residues. Germline CDR1 MDHEN, CDR2 SYDVKM. J lost 8 bases, V lost 2 bases, and 5 bases had no gene match. The CDR3 DNA is TGTGCCAGCAGTTTAGAGGGGGCGCGGGGCTACACCTTC. Its protein product is CASSLEGARGYTF.

V gene TRBV21-1 combines with J gene TRBJ2-7; TRBD2 reflects the table's D call only, with no check against the DNA. TRBV21-1 is a documented pseudogene. The CDR3 has 19 residues. This chain's CDR3 is CASTPRNRSLAGQPYEQYF. As DNA, the CDR3 is TGTGCCAGCACCCCTCGGAATCGATCCTTAGCGGGTCAACCCTACGAGCAGTACTTC.

J is TRBJ1-2 and V is TRBV7-9; D perhaps matches TRBD1 (6 bases). The germline CDR1 and CDR2 sequences are SEHNR and FQNEAQ (reference sequence). Deletions cut 4 bases from V and 6 bases from J, with 12 bases between. This CDR3 comprises 13 residues. CDR3 sequence: CASSSPGQDGYTF. In nucleotides, the CDR3 is TGTGCCAGCAGCTCACCGGGACAAGATGGCTACACCTTC.

The CDR3 DNA reads TGTGCCAGCAGTTGGGGCATCTCCTACGAGCAGTACTTC. Its translation: CASSWGISYEQYF. J is TRBJ2-7 and V is TRBV27, with D tentatively TRBD1 (5 bases). The length of the CDR3 is 13 residues. The germline CDR1 and CDR2 sequences are MNHEY and SMNVEV (reference sequence). Trimming took 4 bases from V and 0 from J, leaving 7 bases between them.

The chain couples TRBV9 to TRBJ1-2; 7 bases align to TRBD1. Germline CDR1 is SGDLS and CDR2 is YYNGEE. The CDR3 runs to 15 residues. Losses at the gene ends were 0 bases for V and 0 bases for J; bases not matched to a gene: 2. As DNA, the CDR3 is TGTGCCAGCAGCGTAGGGACAGGCTCTAACTATGGCTACACCTTC. This translates into CASSVGTGSNYGYTF.

The chain recombines TRBV5-6 with TRBJ1-5, with 7 bases identical to TRBD1. CDR1 SGHDT and CDR2 YYEEEE come from the germline V gene. This CDR3 region has 15 residues. With V trimmed by 0 bases and J by 4 bases, 4 bases remained unmatched. The CDR3 coding sequence is TGTGCCAGCAGCTTGGGGGGACAGCCTAATCAGCCCCAGCATTTT. Amino acid sequence: CASSLGGQPNQPQHF. The full variable domain, its missing parts supplied by reference TRBV5-6 and TRBJ1-5, is DAGVTQSPTHLIKTRGQQVTLRCSPKSGHDTVSWYQQALGQGPQFIFQYYEEEERQRGNFPDRFSGHQFPNYSSELNVNALLLGDSALYLCASSLGGQPNQPQHFGDGTRLSIL.

This clone appeared a single time. V is TRBV29-1 and J is TRBJ2-7; tentatively, D is TRBD1 (6 bases). CDR3 length: 12 residues. V was pared by 2 bases and J by 5 bases, with 10 bases between. Germline loops: CDR1 SQVTM, CDR2 ANQGSEA. The CDR3: CSVEPSGDEQYF. CDR3 DNA sequence: TGCAGCGTTGAACCCTCAGGGGACGAGCAGTACTTC.

V is TRBV7-2 and J is TRBJ2-7; D is perhaps TRBD1 (7 bases). V lost 5 bases to trimming and J lost 5 bases, with 16 bases between them. The germline V gene encodes CDR1 SGHTA and CDR2 FQGNSA. The CDR3 consists of 14 residues. The CDR3 DNA sequence: TGTGCCAGCAGCGTAATAGGAGGGGGCGACGAGCAGTACTTC. Its translation is CASSVIGGGDEQYF.

This chain joins TRBV5-4 and TRBJ2-7, with a tentative D call TRBD2 (6 bases). The ends were cut back, 4 bases at V and 5 bases at J, with 16 bases in the middle. The CDR3 has 14 residues. Per germline, CDR1 SGHNT and CDR2 YYREEE (reference sequence). The CDR3: CASSHRLVSDEQYF. The CDR3 DNA follows: TGTGCCAGCAGCCACAGACTAGTATCGGACGAGCAGTACTTC.

This rearrangement joins TRBV6-5 to TRBJ1-5, with 8 bases identical to TRBD1. V was clipped by 6 bases and J by 6 bases; unmatched bases: 4. Per the germline V gene, CDR1 is MNHEY and CDR2 is SVGAGI. The CDR3 has 13 residues. The CDR3 reads CASRGTGTQPQHF. The CDR3, as DNA: TGTGCCAGCAGAGGGACAGGAACTCAGCCCCAGCATTTT.

Regarding this clone: Different DNA sequences within this sample yield the same CDR3. V gene TRBV5-6 combines with J gene TRBJ2-5; D possibly corresponds to TRBD2 (7 bases). Trimming took 4 bases from V and 5 from J, leaving 15 bases between them. The CDR3 runs 14 residues. Looked up from germline, CDR1 is SGHDT and CDR2 is YYEEEE. Written as DNA, the CDR3 is TGTGCCAGCAGCGGGGGAGGGGGAGGGGAGACCCAGTACTTC. Its protein product is CASSGGGGGETQYF. The full variable domain, its missing parts supplied by reference TRBV5-6 and TRBJ2-5, is DAGVTQSPTHLIKTRGQQVTLRCSPKSGHDTVSWYQQALGQGPQFIFQYYEEEERQRGNFPDRFSGHQFPNYSSELNVNALLLGDSALYLCASSGGGGGETQYFGPGTRLLVL.

In its sample, this clone was seen once. The rearrangement uses TRBV4-2 and TRBJ2-2; D gene ambiguous. CDR3 length: 16 amino acids. V was shortened by 0 bases and J by 1 base, with 9 bases between the two germline ends. Germline loops: CDR1 LGHNA, CDR2 YNFKEQ. The CDR3 region has the DNA TGTGCCAGCAGCCAAGACTCTAACTTGAACACCGGGGAGCTGTTTTTT. The encoded protein is CASSQDSNLNTGELFF.

The chain recombines TRBV11-2 with TRBJ1-4; D remains ambiguous. The length of the CDR3 is 14 residues. Germline-derived CDR1 and CDR2 are SGHAT and FQNNGV. The V end lost 1 base, the J end lost 8 bases, and 11 bases lay between the germline ends. The CDR3 region has the DNA TGTGCCAGCAGCTTAGGGAGGGTGGAGGAAAAACTGTTTTTT. This translates into CASSLGRVEEKLFF.

V usage is TRBV6-6 and J usage is TRBJ2-7; 9 bases map to TRBD1. From germline, CDR1 is MNHNY and CDR2 SVGAGI (reference sequence). This CDR3 has 15 residues. Unmatched junction bases numbered 9, after V lost 0 bases and J lost 9 bases. CDR3 region: CASSYSLGTGWVQYF. The CDR3 DNA follows: TGTGCCAGCAGTTACTCACTTGGGACAGGGTGGGTGCAGTACTTC.

The J gene is TRBJ2-5, the V gene TRBV7-9; 7 bases agree with TRBD2. V was pared by 5 bases and J by 1 base, with 10 bases of the junction left unmatched. CDR3 length equals 16 residues. The V gene's germline CDR1 is SEHNR and CDR2 FQNEAQ (reference sequence). The CDR3 nucleotides are TGTGCCAGCAGCGAATGGGAGGCTAGCGGCCAAGAGACCCAGTACTTC. The encoded protein is CASSEWEASGQETQYF.

J is TRBJ1-3 and V is TRBV7-2; 7 bases agree with TRBD1. CDR1 is SGHTA and CDR2 is FQGNSA in the germline V gene. This CDR3 has 16 residues. V gave up 5 bases and J gave up 0 bases; unmatched junction bases: 7. The CDR3 nucleotides are TGTGCCAGCAGCCCAGAGGGGGCGAGCTCTGGAAACACCATATATTTT. Its protein product is CASSPEGASSGNTIYF.

The CDR3 DNA reads as TGCGCCAGCAGAACCGGGACTGCTATTTACGAGCAGTACTTC. It translates to CASRTGTAIYEQYF. The chain uses TRBV5-1 and TRBJ2-7; possibly TRBD2 for D (6 bases). The CDR3 covers 14 residues. V was cut by 5 bases and J by 4 bases, with 16 bases left in between. Germline loops: CDR1 SGHRS, CDR2 YFSETQ.

The V gene is TRBV10-2, the J gene TRBJ2-7; no definite D call. The germline V and J ends were trimmed by 8 bases and 0 bases, with 8 bases remaining between them. CDR3 length: 12 residues. Germline V gene sequence: CDR1 WSHSY, CDR2 SAAADI. Here the CDR3 reads CASSTVSYEQYF. The CDR3 DNA is TGCGCCAGCTCGACTGTCTCCTACGAGCAGTACTTC.

The chain carries TRBV10-1 and TRBJ2-1, with 9 bases identical to TRBD1. In germline, CDR1 is WNHNN, CDR2 SYGVQD (reference sequence). Germline trimming cut 6 bases from V and 7 bases from J; bases unmatched to any gene: 7. CDR3 length: 14 residues. In DNA form, the CDR3 reads TGCGCCAGCAGCGGGACAGGGAGGACGAATGAGCAGTTCTTC. This encodes CASSGTGRTNEQFF.

The chain joins TRBV7-2 to TRBJ2-5; 11 nucleotides line up with TRBD1. J was trimmed by 4 bases and V by 8 bases; bases with no gene match: 6. CDR1 and CDR2 from the germline V gene are SGHTA and FQGNSA. This CDR3 has 14 residues. The CDR3 nucleotides are TGTGCCAGCCAACGGGACAGGGGGAGAGAGACCCAGTACTTC. Translation: CASQRDRGRETQYF.

V usage is TRBV4-1 and J usage is TRBJ1-5; possibly TRBD1 for D (5 bases). This CDR3 region has 14 residues. The V end was cut by 1 base, the J end by 7 bases, with 11 bases between. Looked up from germline, CDR1 is MGHRA and CDR2 is YSYEKL. CDR3 amino acids: CASSQAGGSQPQHF. CDR3 nucleotide sequence: TGCGCCAGCAGCCAAGCTGGGGGGTCCCAGCCCCAGCATTTT.

This chain connects TRBV19 to TRBJ2-1, with TRBD2 identical over 7 bases. The CDR3 has 14 amino acids. The germline CDR1 and CDR2 sequences are LNHDA and SQIVND (reference sequence). V lost 3 bases and J lost 7; bases outside the gene matches: 6. The CDR3 nucleotides read TGTGCCAGTAGTATTGTACTAGCGCTGAATGAGCAGTTCTTC. Its translation: CASSIVLALNEQFF.

The chain carries TRBV21-1 and TRBJ1-4; the listed D gene, TRBD1, was not tested against the DNA. TRBV21-1 is a listed pseudogene. The CDR3 runs to 17 residues. The CDR3, as DNA: TGTGCCAGCAGCAAATTGAGGACAGGGGGGGTTGATGAAAAACTGTTTTTT. Translated, it gives CASSKLRTGGVDEKLFF.

This rearrangement joins TRBV28 to TRBJ2-1; D perhaps matches TRBD2 (5 bases). CDR1 and CDR2 from the germline V gene are MDHEN and SYDVKM. The V and J ends lost 5 bases and 6 bases respectively, with 14 bases between them. The CDR3 is 14 amino acids. In nucleotides, the CDR3 is TGTGCCAGCAGTCCTACGGAGGATGGCAATGAGCAGTTCTTC. Protein product: CASSPTEDGNEQFF.

The V call is TRBV6-6, the J call TRBJ2-7; D is possibly TRBD1 (6 bases). V lost 0 bases and J 2 bases, leaving 11 bases between the germline ends. The CDR3 sequence is 15 residues long. The germline V gene has CDR1 MNHNY and CDR2 SVGAGI (reference sequence). As DNA, the CDR3 is TGTGCCAGCAGTTACTCCCAGGGGCGAACCTACGAGCAGTACTTC. Its protein is CASSYSQGRTYEQYF.

The table lists this clone with a few counts. As DNA, the CDR3 is TGTGCCAGTAGTCTTGCTAAAAACACTGAAGCTTTCTTT. It yields the protein CASSLAKNTEAFF. The J gene is TRBJ1-1, the V gene TRBV19; D gene uncertain. The CDR3 is made up of 13 amino acids. Germline V gene data show CDR1 as LNHDA and CDR2 as SQIVND (reference sequence). V shed 5 bases and J shed 2 bases, with 9 bases lying between them.

The V and J genes are TRBV10-1 and TRBJ2-5, with D possibly being TRBD1 (6 bases). The germline V gene has CDR1 WNHNN and CDR2 SYGVQD (reference sequence). This CDR3 region has 15 residues. V was shortened by 0 bases and J by 4 bases, with 12 bases between the two germline ends. The CDR3 DNA reads as TGCGCCAGCAGTGAGTCCGGGACAACGTCAGAGACCCAGTACTTC. It specifies CASSESGTTSETQYF.

The chain links TRBV6-5 to TRBJ1-3; TRBD1 might be the D (6 bases). This CDR3 spans 14 amino acids. The V and J ends lost 4 bases and 1 base respectively, with 8 bases between them. CDR1 MNHEY and CDR2 SVGAGI come from the germline V gene. For the CDR3, the DNA is TGTGCCAGCAGTTTACAGGGTTCTGGAAACACCATATATTTT. Amino acids: CASSLQGSGNTIYF.

The chain uses TRBV5-1 and TRBJ2-3; 9 nucleotides agree with TRBD2. CDR3 length: 16 residues. CDR1 is SGHRS and CDR2 is YFSETQ in the germline V gene. V lost 4 bases to trimming and J lost 0 bases; unmatched junction nucleotides: 6. The CDR3 region is CASSPGTSPSTDTQYF. CDR3 in DNA: TGCGCCAGCAGCCCGGGGACTAGCCCGAGCACAGATACGCAGTATTTT.

The V and J genes are TRBV2 and TRBJ2-2; TRBD1 agrees at 10 bases. Per germline, CDR1 SNHLY and CDR2 FYNNEI. The CDR3 length is 15 residues. V trimming: 6 bases; J trimming: 3 bases; junction bases outside the gene matches: 4. CDR3: CASRRQGAHTGELFF. The DNA of the CDR3 is TGTGCCAGCAGGAGACAGGGGGCGCACACCGGGGAGCTGTTTTTT. Full variable domain (rest looked up from reference TRBV2 and TRBJ2-2): EPEVTQTPSHQVTQMGQEVILRCVPISNHLYFYWYRQILGQKVEFLVSFYNNEISEKSEIFDDQFSVERPDGSNFTLKIRSTKLEDSAMYFCASRRQGAHTGELFFGEGSRLTVL.